The sequence of this T cell receptor (beta chain) was determined in a study of cytomegalovirus exposure and HLA in healthy donors. Unmatched junction bases numbered 6, after V lost 4 bases and J lost 1 base. The CDR3 totals 15 residues. The V gene's germline CDR1 is LNHDA and CDR2 SQIVND (reference sequence). This clone has only one observation. Primers for the PCR totalled 60 Vbeta and 13 Jbeta. Using immunoSEQ multiplex PCR, the repertoire was profiled, and TCRdb retains in-frame clones only, with some absent. The sample comprises roughly 200,000 clones, roughly 85% of which are singletons, and approximately 0.73% rests with the top ten.

The V gene is TRBV19, the J gene TRBJ2-5, with 7 bases identical to TRBD1. The sequenced sample consisted of PBMCs. This sequence was found in a woman aged 35 to 49 in good health and CMV-seronegative. Written as DNA, the CDR3 is TGTGCCAGTAGTACCCCACAGGGGCTCCAAGAGACCCAGTACTTC. Its protein is CASSTPQGLQETQYF.